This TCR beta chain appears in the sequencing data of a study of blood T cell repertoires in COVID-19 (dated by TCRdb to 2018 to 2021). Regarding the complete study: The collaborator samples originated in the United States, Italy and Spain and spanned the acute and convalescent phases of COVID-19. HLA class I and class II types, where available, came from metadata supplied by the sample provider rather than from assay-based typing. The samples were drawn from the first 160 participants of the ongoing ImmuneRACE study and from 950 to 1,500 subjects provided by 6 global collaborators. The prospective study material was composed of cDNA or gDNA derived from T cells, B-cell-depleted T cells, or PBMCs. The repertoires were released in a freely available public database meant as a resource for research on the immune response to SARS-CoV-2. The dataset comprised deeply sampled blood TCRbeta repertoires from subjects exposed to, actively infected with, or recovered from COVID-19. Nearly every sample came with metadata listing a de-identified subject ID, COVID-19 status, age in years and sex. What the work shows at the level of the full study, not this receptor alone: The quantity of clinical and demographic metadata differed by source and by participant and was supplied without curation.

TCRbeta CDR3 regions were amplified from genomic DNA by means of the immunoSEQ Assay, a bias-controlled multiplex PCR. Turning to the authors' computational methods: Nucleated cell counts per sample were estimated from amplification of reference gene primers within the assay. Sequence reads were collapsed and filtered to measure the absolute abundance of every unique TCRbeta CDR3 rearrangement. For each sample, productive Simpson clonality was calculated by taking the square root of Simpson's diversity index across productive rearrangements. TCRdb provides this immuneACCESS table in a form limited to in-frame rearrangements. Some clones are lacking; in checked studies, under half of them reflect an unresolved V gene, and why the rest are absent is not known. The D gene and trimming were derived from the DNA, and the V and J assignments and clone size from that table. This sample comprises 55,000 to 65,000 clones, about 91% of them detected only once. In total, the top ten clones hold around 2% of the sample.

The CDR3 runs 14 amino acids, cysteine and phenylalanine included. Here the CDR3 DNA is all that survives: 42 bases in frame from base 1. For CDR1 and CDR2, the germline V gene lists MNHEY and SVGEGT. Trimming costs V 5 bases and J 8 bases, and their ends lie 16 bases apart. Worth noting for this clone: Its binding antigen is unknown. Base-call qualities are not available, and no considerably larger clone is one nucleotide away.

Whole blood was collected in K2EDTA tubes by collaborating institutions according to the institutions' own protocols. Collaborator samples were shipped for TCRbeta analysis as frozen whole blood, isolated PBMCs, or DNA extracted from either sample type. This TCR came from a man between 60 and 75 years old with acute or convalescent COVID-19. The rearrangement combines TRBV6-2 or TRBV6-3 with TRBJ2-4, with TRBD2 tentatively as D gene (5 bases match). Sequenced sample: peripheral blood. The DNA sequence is TGTGCCAGCAGTCTCGGACTCCTCGGGGACATTCAGTACTTC. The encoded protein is CASSLGLLGDIQYF.